This is a list of T cell receptor beta chains from one sample in a study of tumor-infiltrating lymphocytes in oesophageal squamous cell carcinoma. TCRdb reprocessed the PCR reads with MiXCR, giving one entry per CDR3 protein. The sample has some 10,000 distinct CDR3 sequences, roughly 60% seen once. The sequenced material came from esophageal tumor tissue. These receptors all stem from a female donor with esophageal squamous cell carcinoma. Both conserved end residues are part of each CDR3. D genes are given only for firm matches. Clone size appears in some rows only: once, few, many, or a class for an expanded clone.

V gene	clone size	J gene	D gene	CDR3 DNA	CDR3 protein
TRBV7-3	-	TRBJ2-1	-	TGTGCCAGCAGCTTCGGGTCTAGCTCCTACAATGAGCAGTTCTTC	CASSFGSSSYNEQFF
TRBV7-3	-	TRBJ2-1	-	TGTGCCAGCAGCGGGGGGGGCCTGGGTTGGGGTGAGCAGTTCTTC	CASSGGGLGWGEQFF
TRBV12-3/TRBV12-4	-	TRBJ2-7	-	TGTGCCAGCAGTTTGGGAATCGAGCAGTACTTC	CASSLGIEQYF
TRBV12-3/TRBV12-4	many	TRBJ2-5	TRBD2	TGTGCCAGCAGCGCGACTAGCGAGGGCAACCAAGAGACCCAGTACTTC	CASSATSEGNQETQYF
TRBV7-6	once	TRBJ2-7	TRBD1	TGTGCCAGCAGCCCTCTTCCGGGACAGGGGAACGAGCAGTACTTC	CASSPLPGQGNEQYF
TRBV7-6	-	TRBJ2-7	-	TGTGCCAGCAGTCCGGCCGAATCCTACGAGCAGTACTTC	CASSPAESYEQYF
TRBV6-6	few	TRBJ2-1	TRBD2	TGTGCCAGCAGCCGACTAGCGGGAGGGCTGGGGGAGCAGTTCTTC	CASSRLAGGLGEQFF
TRBV4-1	many	TRBJ2-5	-	TGCGCCAGCAGCCTCCGGGCGGGAGAGACCCAGTACTTC	CASSLRAGETQYF
TRBV6-1	many	TRBJ2-5	TRBD2	TGTGCCAGCAGTCGGACGACTAGCGGGAGGGGGGAGACCCAGTACTTC	CASSRTTSGRGETQYF
TRBV7-6	-	TRBJ2-7	-	TGTGCCAGCACGAGCGGGTCCTACAATGAGCAGTACTTC	CASTSGSYNEQYF
TRBV6-1	-	TRBJ1-4	-	TGTGCCAGCAGGGAACTTCCGGGAAACAATGAAAAACTGTTTTTT	CASRELPGNNEKLFF
TRBV11-3	few	TRBJ2-1	-	TGTGCCAGCAGCTCGGGAGGGACAGGGCGGGGTGAGCAGTTCTTC	CASSSGGTGRGEQFF
TRBV27	-	TRBJ2-1	TRBD2	TGTGCCAGCAGTTTAAAGGGGACTAATCACCGGAATGAGCAGTTCTTC	CASSLKGTNHRNEQFF
TRBV6-1	-	TRBJ2-1	TRBD2	TGTGCCAGCAGGAGCGGGAGAGCCTACTACAATGAGCAGTTCTTC	CASRSGRAYYNEQFF
TRBV6-4	-	TRBJ2-2	-	TGTGCCAGCAGTGAAATCCCGAACACCGGGGAGCTGTTTTTT	CASSEIPNTGELFF
TRBV7-3	-	TRBJ2-7	TRBD2	TGTGCCAGCAGCTTAAGTCCCCTAGCGGGAACCTACGAGCAGTACTTC	CASSLSPLAGTYEQYF
TRBV6-2/TRBV6-3	-	TRBJ2-5	TRBD1	TGTGCCTGCCAGGGGGACCAGTCCAGGACCCAGTACTTC	CACQGDQSRTQYF
TRBV27	-	TRBJ1-6	-	TGTGCCAGCAGTTCAGGGACTAGGGCCTACGAGCAGTACTTT	CASSSGTRAYEQYF
TRBV7-2	-	TRBJ2-7	TRBD2	TGTGCCAGCAGCTTAGCAGGACTAGCGGACAATGAGCAGTACTTC	CASSLAGLADNEQYF
TRBV7-9	few	TRBJ1-1	TRBD1	TGTGCCAGCAGAGGGACAGGGAACACTGAAGCTTTCTTT	CASRGTGNTEAFF
TRBV7-6	-	TRBJ2-1	-	TGTGCCAGCAGCCGTTCACTAGTGAGTTACAATGAGCAGTTCTTC	CASSRSLVSYNEQFF
TRBV6-6	-	TRBJ1-6	TRBD1	TGTGCCAGCAGTGGACAGGGACGGTATTCGTACTTC	CASSGQGRYSYF
TRBV18	-	TRBJ1-1	-	TGTGCCAGCTCATCCGGGACGGGATCTGAAGCTTTCTTT	CASSSGTGSEAFF
TRBV7-3	few	TRBJ2-5	TRBD2	TGTGCCAGCAGCGAAGGGGGACTAGCGAAGACCCAGTACTTC	CASSEGGLAKTQYF
TRBV7-6	-	TRBJ2-3	TRBD1	TGTGCCAGCAGCTTAATGCGCGGAGACAGGGCCCACACCGGGGAGCTGTATTTT	CASSLMRGDRAHTGELYF
TRBV7-9	-	TRBJ2-3	TRBD2	TGTGCCAGCAGCCTAGGACTAGCCCGCACAGATACGCAGTATTTT	CASSLGLARTDTQYF
TRBV12-3/TRBV12-4	-	TRBJ2-1	TRBD2	TGTGCCAGCACTACCGGGACTAGCTATGAGCAGTTCTTC	CASTTGTSYEQFF
TRBV28	-	TRBJ1-1	TRBD1	TGTGGCACGGGCAGGGGGGTCACTGAAGCTTTCTTT	CGTGRGVTEAFF
TRBV12-3/TRBV12-4	few	TRBJ1-5	-	TGTGCCAGCAGTTTAGCCACTGGGCCTCAAGGTAGTCAGCCCCAGCATTTT	CASSLATGPQGSQPQHF
TRBV6-2/TRBV6-3	few	TRBJ2-1	TRBD2	TGTGCCAGCAGTTACTCGCCGGGACTAGCGGGAAATGAGCAGTTCTTC	CASSYSPGLAGNEQFF
TRBV28	-	TRBJ2-7	TRBD2	TGTGCCACTCGGGAGGCCCTCTCCTACGAGCAGTACTTC	CATREALSYEQYF
TRBV12-3/TRBV12-4	-	TRBJ2-1	TRBD2	TGTGCCAGCAGTACCCGACAGCGGGGTGAGCAGTTCTTC	CASSTRQRGEQFF
TRBV2	medium-sized	TRBJ2-3	-	TGTGCCAGCAGTGGTGGGACGGCTAGCACAGATACGCAGTATTTT	CASSGGTASTDTQYF
TRBV12-3/TRBV12-4	-	TRBJ2-1	TRBD2	TGTGCCAGCAGTTTAGAGCTAGCGGGGGGATTGTATGAGCAGTTCTTC	CASSLELAGGLYEQFF
TRBV7-4	-	TRBJ2-1	-	TGTGCCAGCAGAACCGAAAGCTGGGATGAGCAGTTCTTC	CASRTESWDEQFF
TRBV5-1	-	TRBJ2-5	TRBD2	TGCGCCAGCAGCCCAACTCTAGCGGGAGGGCCAGGGGAGACCCAGTACTTC	CASSPTLAGGPGETQYF
TRBV28	many	TRBJ2-1	-	TGTGCCAGCAGTTCACAGGGTTACAATGAGCAGTTCTTC	CASSSQGYNEQFF
TRBV12-3/TRBV12-4	-	TRBJ2-1	-	TGTGCCAGCAGTCTTAGCCTTTCAGGGAAGGGCAATGAGCAGTTCTTC	CASSLSLSGKGNEQFF
TRBV7-2	-	TRBJ2-3	TRBD2	TGTGCCAGCAGCTTGGGGACTAGCGGCACAGATACGCAGTATTTT	CASSLGTSGTDTQYF
TRBV7-7	-	TRBJ1-2	-	TGTGCTAGCAGCTTAGGACACCTCCAAAGGAACTATGGCTACACCTTC	CASSLGHLQRNYGYTF
TRBV7-2	-	TRBJ2-3	TRBD2	TGTGCCAGCAGCTTAGACGGGAGGGGGGTAGATACGCAGTATTTT	CASSLDGRGVDTQYF
TRBV18	-	TRBJ2-1	-	TGTGCCAGCTCACCGATTGGGGCCGATGAGCAGTTCTTC	CASSPIGADEQFF
TRBV4-1	medium-sized	TRBJ1-2	-	TGCGCCAGCAGCTATTCGACGGACCCCTACTATGGCTACACCTTC	CASSYSTDPYYGYTF
TRBV7-6	once	TRBJ2-5	-	TGTGCTAGCAGCCCTGGCTTTGGGGAGACCCAGTACTTC	CASSPGFGETQYF
TRBV6-5	many	TRBJ1-1	-	TGTGCCAGCAGTTACTCGACGGGGGGCCACGAAGCTTTCTTT	CASSYSTGGHEAFF
TRBV7-3	few	TRBJ2-2	TRBD2	TGTGCCAGCAGCTCTGCGGGAGGTGGGGAGCTGTTTTTT	CASSSAGGGELFF
TRBV6-1	many	TRBJ2-3	-	TGTGCCAGCACTGAAGCCGTTTTTGCAGATACGCAGTATTTT	CASTEAVFADTQYF
TRBV28	few	TRBJ2-7	TRBD2	TGTGCCAGCACTCTAGCGGGAGGGAACGAGCAGTACTTC	CASTLAGGNEQYF
TRBV7-2	once	TRBJ2-5	-	TGTGCCAGCAGCGGAACCGGGACTCGTTTGGCCCAGTACTTC	CASSGTGTRLAQYF
TRBV10-1	few	TRBJ2-3	-	TGCGCCAGCAGTGAGAGTAGGGATACGCAGTATTTT	CASSESRDTQYF